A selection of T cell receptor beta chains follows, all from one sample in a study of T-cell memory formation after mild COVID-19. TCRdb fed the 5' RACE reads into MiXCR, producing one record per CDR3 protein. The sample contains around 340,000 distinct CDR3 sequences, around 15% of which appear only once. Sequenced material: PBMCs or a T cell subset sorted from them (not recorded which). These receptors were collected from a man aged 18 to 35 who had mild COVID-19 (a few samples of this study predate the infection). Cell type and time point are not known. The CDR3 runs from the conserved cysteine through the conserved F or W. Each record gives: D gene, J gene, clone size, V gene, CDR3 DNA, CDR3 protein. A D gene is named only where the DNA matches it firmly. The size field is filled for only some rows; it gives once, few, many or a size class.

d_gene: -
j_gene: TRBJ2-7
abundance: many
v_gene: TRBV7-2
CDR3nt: TGTGCCAGCAGCCGACCTCTACAGGGAGGCGAGCAGTACTTC
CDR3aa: CASSRPLQGGEQYF

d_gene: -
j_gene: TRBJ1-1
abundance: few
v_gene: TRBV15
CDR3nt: TGTGCCACCAGCCACAGGGCACATGAAGCTTTCTTT
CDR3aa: CATSHRAHEAFF

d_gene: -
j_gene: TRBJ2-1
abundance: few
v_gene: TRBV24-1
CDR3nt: TGTGCCACCAGTGATTTTCTAGGGGATGAGCAGTTCTTC
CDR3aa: CATSDFLGDEQFF

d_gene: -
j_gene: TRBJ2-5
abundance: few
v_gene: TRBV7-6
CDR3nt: TGTGCCAGCAGCTTAGATACTCGCGGGGAGACCCAGTACTTC
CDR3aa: CASSLDTRGETQYF

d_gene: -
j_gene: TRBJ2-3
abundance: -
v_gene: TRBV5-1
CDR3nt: TGCGCCAGCAGCCTGCAACAGGGCTCAATTAGCACAGATACGCAGTATTTT
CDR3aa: CASSLQQGSISTDTQYF

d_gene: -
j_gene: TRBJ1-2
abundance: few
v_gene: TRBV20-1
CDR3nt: TGCAGTGCTAGTGCAGGGCTAGGAGGCTACACCTTC
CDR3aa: CSASAGLGGYTF

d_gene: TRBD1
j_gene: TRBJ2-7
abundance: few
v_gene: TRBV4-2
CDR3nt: TGTGCCAGCAGCCAAGTGGGACAGGGGGCAGGGGAGCAGTACTTC
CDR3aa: CASSQVGQGAGEQYF

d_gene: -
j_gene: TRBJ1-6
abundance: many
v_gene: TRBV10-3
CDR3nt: TGTGCCATCGGCGGATCGGATTCACCCCTCCACTTT
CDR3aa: CAIGGSDSPLHF

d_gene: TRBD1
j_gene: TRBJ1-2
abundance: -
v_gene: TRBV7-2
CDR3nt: TGTGCCAGCAGCAAACAGGGGCCCTCCTATGGCTACACCTTC
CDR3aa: CASSKQGPSYGYTF

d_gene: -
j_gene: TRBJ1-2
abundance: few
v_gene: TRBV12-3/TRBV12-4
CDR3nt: TGTGCCAGCAGTCCCTCCGCCAGGGCTAATGGCTACACCTTC
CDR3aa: CASSPSARANGYTF

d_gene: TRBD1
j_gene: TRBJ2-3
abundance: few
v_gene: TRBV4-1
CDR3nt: TGCGCCAGCAGCCAAGAGACAGGGTCGGCCGATACGCAGTATTTT
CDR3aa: CASSQETGSADTQYF

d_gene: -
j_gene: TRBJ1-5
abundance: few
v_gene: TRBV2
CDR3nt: TGTGCCAGCAGTGACGGCAGGGGTAATCAGCCCCAGCATTTT
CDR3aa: CASSDGRGNQPQHF

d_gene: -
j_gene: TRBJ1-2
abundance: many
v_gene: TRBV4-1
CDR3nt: TGCGCCAGCAGCCAAGATCCCGGTAGCTATGGCTACACCTTC
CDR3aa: CASSQDPGSYGYTF

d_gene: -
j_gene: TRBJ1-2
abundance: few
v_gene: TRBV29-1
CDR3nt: TGCAGCGTTGATCACGCTAACTATGGCTACACCTTC
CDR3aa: CSVDHANYGYTF

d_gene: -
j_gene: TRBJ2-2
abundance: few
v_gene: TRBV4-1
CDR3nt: TGCGCCAGCAGCGGGGGGCAAAACACCGGGGAGCTGTTTTTT
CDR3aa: CASSGGQNTGELFF

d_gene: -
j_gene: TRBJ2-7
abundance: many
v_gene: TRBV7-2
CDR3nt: TGTGCCAGCAGCCTCCCCTCGGGAGCCAACGAGCAGTACTTC
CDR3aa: CASSLPSGANEQYF

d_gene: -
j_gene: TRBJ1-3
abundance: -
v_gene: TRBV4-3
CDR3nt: TGCGCCAGCAGCCAAGAACAGGACGGACAGTCTGGAAACACCATATATTTT
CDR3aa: CASSQEQDGQSGNTIYF

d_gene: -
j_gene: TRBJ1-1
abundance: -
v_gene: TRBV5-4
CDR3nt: TGTGCCAGCATCGGGGGTGAGGGCATGAACACTGAAGCTTTCTTT
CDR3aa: CASIGGEGMNTEAFF

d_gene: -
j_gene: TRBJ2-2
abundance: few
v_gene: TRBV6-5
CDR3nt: TGTGCCAGCAACTGGGGCGGCACCGGGGAGCTGTTTTTT
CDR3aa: CASNWGGTGELFF

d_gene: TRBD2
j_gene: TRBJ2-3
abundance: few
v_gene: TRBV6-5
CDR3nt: TGTGCCAGCAGTTACTCGTGGCGGGGGACCTCAGGGAGGCAGTATTTT
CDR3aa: CASSYSWRGTSGRQYF

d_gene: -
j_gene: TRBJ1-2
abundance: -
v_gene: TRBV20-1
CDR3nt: TGCAGTGCTAGGGACACTGACTACTATGGCTACACCTTC
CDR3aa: CSARDTDYYGYTF

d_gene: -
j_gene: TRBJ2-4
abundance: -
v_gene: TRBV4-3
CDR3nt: TGCGCCAGCAGCCAAGACCAGATGGAAGGAAACATTCAGTACTTC
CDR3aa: CASSQDQMEGNIQYF

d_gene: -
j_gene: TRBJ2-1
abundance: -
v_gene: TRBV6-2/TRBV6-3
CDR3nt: TGTGCCAGCAGTTACGACGGGGAGGTCAACAATGAGCAGTTCTTC
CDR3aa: CASSYDGEVNNEQFF

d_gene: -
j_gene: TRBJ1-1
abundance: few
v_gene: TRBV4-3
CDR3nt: TGCGCCAGCAGCAACCAGGGGATGAACACTGAAGCTTTCTTT
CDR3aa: CASSNQGMNTEAFF

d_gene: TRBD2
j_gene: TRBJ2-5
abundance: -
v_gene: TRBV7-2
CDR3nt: TGTGCCAGCAGCCAGGGACTAGCGGATAATCGTCAAGAGACCCAGTACTTC
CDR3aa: CASSQGLADNRQETQYF

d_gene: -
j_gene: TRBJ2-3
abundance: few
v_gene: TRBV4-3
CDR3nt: TGCGCCAGCAGCCAAGATAGGGGGGGCGGAGATACGCAGTATTTT
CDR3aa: CASSQDRGGGDTQYF

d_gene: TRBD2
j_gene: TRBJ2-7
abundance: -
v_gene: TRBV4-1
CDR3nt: TGCGCCAGCAGCCAAGAGGCAGCGGGGGCCTTTGAGGAGCAGTACTTC
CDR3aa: CASSQEAAGAFEEQYF

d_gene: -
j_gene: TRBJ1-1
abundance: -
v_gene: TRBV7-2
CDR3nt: TGTGCCAGCAGTCCCGGACGAGTTTGGGGGGAAGCTTTCTTT
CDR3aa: CASSPGRVWGEAFF

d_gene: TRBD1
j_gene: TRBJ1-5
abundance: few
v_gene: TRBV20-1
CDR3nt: TGCAGTGCTACGGACAGGGGGCAGCCCCAGCATTTT
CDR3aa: CSATDRGQPQHF

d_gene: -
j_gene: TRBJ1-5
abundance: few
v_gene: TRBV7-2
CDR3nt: TGTGCCAGCAGCTTATACCCCGGCTTAAGTGGCAATCAGCCCCAGCATTTT
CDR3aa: CASSLYPGLSGNQPQHF

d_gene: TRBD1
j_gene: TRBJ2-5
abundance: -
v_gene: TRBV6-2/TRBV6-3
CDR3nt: TGTGCCAGCAGGGGACAGGTCCTGCAAGAGACCCAGTACTTC
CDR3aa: CASRGQVLQETQYF

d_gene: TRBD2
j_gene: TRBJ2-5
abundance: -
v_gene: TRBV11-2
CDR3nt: TGTGCCAGCAGCTTAGCGGGGGGTCGAGGGACCCAGTACTTC
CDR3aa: CASSLAGGRGTQYF

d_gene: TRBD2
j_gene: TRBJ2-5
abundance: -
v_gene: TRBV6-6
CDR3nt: TGTGCCAGCAGTTACCCCGGACTAGCGGGGGGGGAGACCCAGTACTTC
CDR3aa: CASSYPGLAGGETQYF

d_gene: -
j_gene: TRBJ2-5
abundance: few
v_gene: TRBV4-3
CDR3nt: TGCGCCAGCAGCCAAGGTCACGAGACCCAGTACTTC
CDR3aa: CASSQGHETQYF

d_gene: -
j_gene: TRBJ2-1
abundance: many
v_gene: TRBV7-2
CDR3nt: TGTGCCAGCAGCTTGGCGGGTGTCTCCTACAATGAGCAGTTCTTC
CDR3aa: CASSLAGVSYNEQFF

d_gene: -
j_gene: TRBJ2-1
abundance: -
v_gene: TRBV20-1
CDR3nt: TGCAGTGCTAGAGATCCACGGGACCCCTACAATGAGCAGTTCTTC
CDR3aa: CSARDPRDPYNEQFF

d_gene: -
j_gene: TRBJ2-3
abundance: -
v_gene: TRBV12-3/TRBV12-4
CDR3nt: TGTGCCAGCAGTTCCGACGGTGGCACAGATACGCAGTATTTT
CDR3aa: CASSSDGGTDTQYF

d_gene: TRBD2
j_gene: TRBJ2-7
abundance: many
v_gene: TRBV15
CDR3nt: TGTGCCACCAGCCTCGGGACTAGCGGGGTCTACGAGCAGTACTTC
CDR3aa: CATSLGTSGVYEQYF

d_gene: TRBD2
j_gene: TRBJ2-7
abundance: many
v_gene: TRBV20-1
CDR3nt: TGCAGTGCTAGATCGGCGGGGGGTAACTCCTACGAGCAGTACTTC
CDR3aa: CSARSAGGNSYEQYF

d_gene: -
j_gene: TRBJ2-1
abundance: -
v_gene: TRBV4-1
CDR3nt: TGCGCCAGCAGCCCTTGGCGCGGGCTGCAGCAGTTCTTC
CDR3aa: CASSPWRGLQQFF

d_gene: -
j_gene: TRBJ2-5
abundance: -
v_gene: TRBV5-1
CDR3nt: TGCGCCAGCAGCTTGGATAGGCTAACTGAGACCCAGTACTTC
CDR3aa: CASSLDRLTETQYF

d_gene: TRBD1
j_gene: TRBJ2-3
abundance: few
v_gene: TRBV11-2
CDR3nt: TGTGCTTCCCGTACCGGACAGGGACCTTTGGAGCAGTATTTT
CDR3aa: CASRTGQGPLEQYF

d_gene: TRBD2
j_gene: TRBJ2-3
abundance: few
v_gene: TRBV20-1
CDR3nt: TGCAGTGCTATCTCAGCGGGGGGATCGTTGCGAGATACGCAGTATTTT
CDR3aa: CSAISAGGSLRDTQYF

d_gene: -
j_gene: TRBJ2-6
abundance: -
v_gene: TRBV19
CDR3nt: TGTGCCAGTAGTCCGGGACACATCTCTGGGGCCAACGTCCTGACTTTC
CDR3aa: CASSPGHISGANVLTF

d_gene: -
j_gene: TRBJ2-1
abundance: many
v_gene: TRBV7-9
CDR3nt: TGTGCCAGCAGCCCACTAGCTCTCAATGAGCAGTTCTTC
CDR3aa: CASSPLALNEQFF

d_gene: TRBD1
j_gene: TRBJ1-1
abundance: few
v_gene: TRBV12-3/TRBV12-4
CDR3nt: TGTGCCAGCAGTTGGACCGGGACAGGTGAAGCTTTCTTT
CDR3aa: CASSWTGTGEAFF

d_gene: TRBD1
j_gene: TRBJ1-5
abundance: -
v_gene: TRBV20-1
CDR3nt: TGCAGTGCTACCATAAGGGACAGGGGTCAGCCCCAGCATTTT
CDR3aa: CSATIRDRGQPQHF